This T cell receptor (beta chain) was sequenced during a study of blood T cell repertoires in COVID-19. Clones were read by immunoSEQ multiplex PCR, and TCRdb kept only the in-frame ones, dropping some. The profile shows tens of thousands of clones, approximately 78% of them singletons. Per germline, CDR1 SGHDT and CDR2 YYEEEE. V gave up 1 base and J gave up 2 bases, with 10 bases separating them. The CDR3 covers 14 residues. The sample was peripheral blood. The rearrangement uses TRBV5-6 and TRBJ2-7, with D perhaps TRBD2 (5 bases). The origin of this receptor is a woman aged 55-69 years with acute or convalescent COVID-19. CDR3 nucleotide sequence: TGTGCCAGCAGCTTGACCGGGAATACCTACGAGCAGTACTTC. The encoded protein is CASSLTGNTYEQYF.